This T cell receptor beta chain was sequenced in a study of T-cell reconstitution after alpha-beta-depleted transplantation in children. The sample holds many counts of this clonotype. What it binds is not known. This sample's TCRbeta library carried unique molecular identifier barcodes. TCRdb redid the calling of the PCR reads with MiXCR, one entry per CDR3 protein. The sample has about 200,000 distinct CDR3 sequences, 5.5% to 7% seen once; the top ten hold about 5.5%. Germline CDR1 reads SQVTM; CDR2 reads ANQGSEA. The V end was cut by 0 bases, the J end by 9 bases, with 12 bases between. The CDR3 is 13 amino acids. Findings and caveats of the study: Newly made T cells mostly supplied T-cell counts and diversity one year after transplant. Expanded graft clones, several hundred of them, were reportedly the source of alpha-beta T cells about two months after transplant.

The chain uses TRBV29-1 and TRBJ1-3; possible D gene TRBD1, 5 bases. Specimen: PBMCs, collected before TCRalphabeta/CD19-depleted stem cell transplant. The receptor was derived from a boy younger than 10 with acute lymphoblastic leukemia, due to receive a stem cell transplant. The CDR3: CSVEDPSGGTIYF. CDR3 bases: TGCAGCGTTGAAGATCCTTCGGGGGGCACCATATATTTT.